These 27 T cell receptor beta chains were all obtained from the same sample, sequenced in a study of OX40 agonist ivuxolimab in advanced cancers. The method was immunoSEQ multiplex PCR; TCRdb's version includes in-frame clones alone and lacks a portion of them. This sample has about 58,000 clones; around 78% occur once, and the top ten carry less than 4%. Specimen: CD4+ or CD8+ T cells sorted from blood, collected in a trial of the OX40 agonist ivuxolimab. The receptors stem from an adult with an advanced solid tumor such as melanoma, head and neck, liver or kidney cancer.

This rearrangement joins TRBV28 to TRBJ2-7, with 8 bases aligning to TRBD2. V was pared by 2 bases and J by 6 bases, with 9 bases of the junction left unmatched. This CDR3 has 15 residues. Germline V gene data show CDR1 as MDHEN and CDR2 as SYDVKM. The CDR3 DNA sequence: TGTGCCAGCAGTTTAACTCTCGCGGGGGGTGGCGAGCAGTACTTC. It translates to CASSLTLAGGGEQYF.

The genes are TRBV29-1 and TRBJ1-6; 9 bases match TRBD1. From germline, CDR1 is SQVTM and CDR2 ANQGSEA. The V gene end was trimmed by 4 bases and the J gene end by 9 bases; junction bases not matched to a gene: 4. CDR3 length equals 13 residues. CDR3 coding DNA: TGCAGCGTTGTACAGGGGGCCGGTTCACCCCTCCACTTT. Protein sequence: CSVVQGAGSPLHF.

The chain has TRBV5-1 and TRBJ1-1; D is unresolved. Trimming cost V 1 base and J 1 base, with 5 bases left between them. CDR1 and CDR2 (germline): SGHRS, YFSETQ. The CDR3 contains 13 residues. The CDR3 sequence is CASSLLQNTEAFF. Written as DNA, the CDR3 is TGCGCCAGCAGCTTGCTTCAGAACACTGAAGCTTTCTTT.

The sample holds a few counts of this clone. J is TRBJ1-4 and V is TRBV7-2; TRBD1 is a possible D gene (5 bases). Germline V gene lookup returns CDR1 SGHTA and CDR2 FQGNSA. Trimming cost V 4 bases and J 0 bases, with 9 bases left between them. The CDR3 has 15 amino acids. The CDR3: CASSWGGATNEKLFF. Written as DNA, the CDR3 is TGTGCCAGCAGCTGGGGGGGTGCAACTAATGAAAAACTGTTTTTT. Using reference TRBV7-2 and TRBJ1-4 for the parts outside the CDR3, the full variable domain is GAGVSQSPSNKVTEKGKDVELRCDPISGHTALYWYRQSLGQGLEFLIYFQGNSAPDKSGLPSDRFSAERTGGSVSTLTIQRTQQEDSAVYLCASSWGGATNEKLFFGSGTQLSVL.

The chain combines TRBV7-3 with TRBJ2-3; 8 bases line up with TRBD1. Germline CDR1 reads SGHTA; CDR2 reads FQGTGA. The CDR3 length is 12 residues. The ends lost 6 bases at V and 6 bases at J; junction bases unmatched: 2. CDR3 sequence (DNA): TGTGCCAGCAGTCGACAGGGGGATACGCAGTATTTT. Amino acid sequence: CASSRQGDTQYF. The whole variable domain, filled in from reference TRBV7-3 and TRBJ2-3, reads GAGVSQTPSNKVTEKGKYVELRCDPISGHTALYWYRQSLGQGPEFLIYFQGTGAADDSGLPNDRFFAVRPEGSVSTLKIQRTERGDSAVYLCASSRQGDTQYFGPGTRLTVL.

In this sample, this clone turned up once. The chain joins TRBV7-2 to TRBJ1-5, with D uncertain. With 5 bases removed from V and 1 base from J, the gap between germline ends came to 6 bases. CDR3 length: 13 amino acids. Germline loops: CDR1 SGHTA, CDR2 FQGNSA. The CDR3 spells CASSTQSNQPQHF. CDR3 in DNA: TGTGCCAGCAGCACACAGAGCAATCAGCCCCAGCATTTT.

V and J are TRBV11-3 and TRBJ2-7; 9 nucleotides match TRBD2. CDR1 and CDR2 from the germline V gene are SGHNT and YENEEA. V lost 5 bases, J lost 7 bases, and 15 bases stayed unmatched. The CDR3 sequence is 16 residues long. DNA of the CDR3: TGTGCCAGCAGCCCATCCGGGTCTAGCGGGGCGATTGAGCAGTACTTC. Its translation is CASSPSGSSGAIEQYF.

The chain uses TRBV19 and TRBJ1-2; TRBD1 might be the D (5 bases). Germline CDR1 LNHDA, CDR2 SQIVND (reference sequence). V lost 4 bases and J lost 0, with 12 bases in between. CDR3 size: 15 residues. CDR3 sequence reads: CASSTSGTPNYGYTF. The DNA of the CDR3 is TGTGCCAGTAGTACTTCAGGGACCCCTAACTATGGCTACACCTTC. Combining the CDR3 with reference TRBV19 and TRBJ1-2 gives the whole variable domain DGGITQSPKYLFRKEGQNVTLSCEQNLNHDAMYWYRQDPGQGLRLIYYSQIVNDFQKGDIAEGYSVSREKKESFPLTVTSAQKNPTAFYLCASSTSGTPNYGYTFGSGTRLTVV.

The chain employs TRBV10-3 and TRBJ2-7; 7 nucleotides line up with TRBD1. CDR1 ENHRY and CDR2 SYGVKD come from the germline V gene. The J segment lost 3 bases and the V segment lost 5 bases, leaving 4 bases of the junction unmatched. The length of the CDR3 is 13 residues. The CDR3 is CAISLQGSYEQYF. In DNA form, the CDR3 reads TGTGCCATCAGTTTACAGGGGAGCTACGAGCAGTACTTC.

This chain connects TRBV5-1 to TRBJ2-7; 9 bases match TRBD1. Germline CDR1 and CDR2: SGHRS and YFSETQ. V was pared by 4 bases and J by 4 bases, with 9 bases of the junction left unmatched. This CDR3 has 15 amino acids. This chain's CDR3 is CASSGSGQGGYEQYF. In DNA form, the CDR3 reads TGCGCCAGCAGCGGTTCGGGACAGGGCGGTTACGAGCAGTACTTC.

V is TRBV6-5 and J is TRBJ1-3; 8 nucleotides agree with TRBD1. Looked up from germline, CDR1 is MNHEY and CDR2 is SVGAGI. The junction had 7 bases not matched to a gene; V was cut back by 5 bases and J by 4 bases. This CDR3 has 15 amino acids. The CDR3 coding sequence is TGTGCCAGCAGTATATACACAGGGGGAGGAAACACCATATATTTT. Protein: CASSIYTGGGNTIYF.

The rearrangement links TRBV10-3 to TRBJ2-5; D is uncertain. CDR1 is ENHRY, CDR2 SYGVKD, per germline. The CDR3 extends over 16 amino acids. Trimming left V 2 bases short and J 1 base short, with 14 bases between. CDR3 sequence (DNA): TGTGCCATCAGTGAGCAGGCCCGGGTTGGCCAAGAGACCCAGTACTTC. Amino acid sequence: CAISEQARVGQETQYF.

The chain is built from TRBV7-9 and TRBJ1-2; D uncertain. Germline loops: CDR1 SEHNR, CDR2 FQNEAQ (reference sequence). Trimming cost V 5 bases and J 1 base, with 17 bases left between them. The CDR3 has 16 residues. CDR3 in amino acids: CASSRSSSYDNYGYTF. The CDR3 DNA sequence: TGTGCCAGCAGCCGCAGTAGCAGCTACGATAACTATGGCTACACCTTC.

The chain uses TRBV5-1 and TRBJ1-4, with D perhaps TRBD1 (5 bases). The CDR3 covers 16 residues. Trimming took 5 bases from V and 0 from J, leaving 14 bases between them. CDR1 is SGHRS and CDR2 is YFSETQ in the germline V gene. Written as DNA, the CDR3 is TGCGCCAGCAGAGAACAGGCAGGATCAACTAATGAAAAACTGTTTTTT. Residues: CASREQAGSTNEKLFF.

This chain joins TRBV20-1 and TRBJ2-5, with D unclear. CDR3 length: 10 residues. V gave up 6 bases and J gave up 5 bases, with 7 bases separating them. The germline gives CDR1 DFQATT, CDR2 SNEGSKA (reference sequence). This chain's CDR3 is CSAWGETQYF. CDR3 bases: TGCAGTGCCTGGGGTGAGACCCAGTACTTC.

CDR3 DNA sequence: TGTGCCAGCAGTTACGAGGCCGGGGAGCTGTTTTTT. Translating it yields CASSYEAGELFF. V is TRBV6-6 and J is TRBJ2-2; D is unclear. V lost 2 bases and J lost 6, with 4 bases in between. The length of the CDR3 is 12 residues. Per germline, CDR1 MNHNY and CDR2 SVGAGI (reference sequence).

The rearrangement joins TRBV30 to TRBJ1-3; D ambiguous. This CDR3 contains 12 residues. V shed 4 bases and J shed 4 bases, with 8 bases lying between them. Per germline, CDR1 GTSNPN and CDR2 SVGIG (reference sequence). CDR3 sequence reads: CAWTSRGNTIYF. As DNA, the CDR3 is TGTGCCTGGACCTCTCGGGGAAACACCATATATTTT. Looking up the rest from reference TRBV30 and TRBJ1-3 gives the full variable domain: SQTIHQWPATLVQPVGSPLSLECTVEGTSNPNLYWYRQAAGRGLQLLFYSVGIGQISSEVPQNLSASRPQDRQFILSSKKLLLSDSGFYLCAWTSRGNTIYFGEGSWLTVV.

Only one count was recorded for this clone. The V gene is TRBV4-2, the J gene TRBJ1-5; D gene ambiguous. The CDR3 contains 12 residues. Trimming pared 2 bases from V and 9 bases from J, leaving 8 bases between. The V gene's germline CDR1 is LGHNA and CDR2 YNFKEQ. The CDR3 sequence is CASSQMMGPQHF. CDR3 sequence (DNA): TGTGCCAGCAGCCAAATGATGGGGCCCCAGCATTTT.

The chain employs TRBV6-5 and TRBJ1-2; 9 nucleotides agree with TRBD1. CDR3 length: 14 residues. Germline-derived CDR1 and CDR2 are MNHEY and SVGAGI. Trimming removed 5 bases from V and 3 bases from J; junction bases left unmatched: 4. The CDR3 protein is CASSETGGDYGYTF. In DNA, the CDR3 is TGTGCCAGCAGTGAAACAGGGGGCGACTATGGCTACACCTTC.

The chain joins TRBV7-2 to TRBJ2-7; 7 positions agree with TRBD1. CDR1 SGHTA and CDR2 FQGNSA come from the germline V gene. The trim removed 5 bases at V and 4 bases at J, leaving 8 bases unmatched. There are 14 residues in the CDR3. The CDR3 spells CASSAPIRGYEQYF. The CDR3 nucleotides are TGTGCCAGCAGCGCACCGATCAGGGGGTACGAGCAGTACTTC.

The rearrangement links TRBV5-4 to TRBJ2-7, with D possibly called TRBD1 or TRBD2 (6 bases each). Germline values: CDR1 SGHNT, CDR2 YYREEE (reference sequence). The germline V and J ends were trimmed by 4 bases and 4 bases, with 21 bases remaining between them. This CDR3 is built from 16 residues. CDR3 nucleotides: TGTGCCAGCAGCCCCGGGGGCCCGCGGATGGGGTACGAGCAGTACTTC. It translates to CASSPGGPRMGYEQYF. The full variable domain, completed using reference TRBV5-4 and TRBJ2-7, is ETGVTQSPTHLIKTRGQQVTLRCSSQSGHNTVSWYQQALGQGPQFIFQYYREEENGRGNFPPRFSGLQFPNYSSELNVNALELDDSALYLCASSPGGPRMGYEQYFGPGTRLTVT.

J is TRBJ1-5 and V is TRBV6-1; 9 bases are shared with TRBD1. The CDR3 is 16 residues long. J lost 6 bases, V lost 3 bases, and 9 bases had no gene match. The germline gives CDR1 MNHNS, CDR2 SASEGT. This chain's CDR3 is CASSDPGQGGSQPQHF. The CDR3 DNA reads TGTGCCAGCAGTGACCCGGGACAGGGAGGATCTCAGCCCCAGCATTTT.

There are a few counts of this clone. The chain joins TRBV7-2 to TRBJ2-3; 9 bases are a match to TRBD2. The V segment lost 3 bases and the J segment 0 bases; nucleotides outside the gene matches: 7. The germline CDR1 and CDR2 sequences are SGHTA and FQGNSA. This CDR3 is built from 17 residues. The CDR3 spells CASSLGSGGPSTDTQYF. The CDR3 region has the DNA TGTGCCAGCAGCTTGGGTAGCGGGGGCCCTAGCACAGATACGCAGTATTTT.

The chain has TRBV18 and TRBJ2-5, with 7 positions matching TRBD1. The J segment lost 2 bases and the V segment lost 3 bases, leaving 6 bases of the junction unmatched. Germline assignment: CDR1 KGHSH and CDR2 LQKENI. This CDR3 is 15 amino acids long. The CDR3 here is CASSPPHRGQETQYF. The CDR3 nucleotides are TGTGCCAGCTCACCTCCGCACAGGGGACAAGAGACCCAGTACTTC.

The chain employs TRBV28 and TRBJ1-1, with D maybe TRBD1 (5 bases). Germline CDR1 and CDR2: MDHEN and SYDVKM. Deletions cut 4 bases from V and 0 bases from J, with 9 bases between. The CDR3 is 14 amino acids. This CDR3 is CASSSGQLNTEAFF. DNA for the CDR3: TGTGCCAGCAGTTCCGGACAATTGAACACTGAAGCTTTCTTT.

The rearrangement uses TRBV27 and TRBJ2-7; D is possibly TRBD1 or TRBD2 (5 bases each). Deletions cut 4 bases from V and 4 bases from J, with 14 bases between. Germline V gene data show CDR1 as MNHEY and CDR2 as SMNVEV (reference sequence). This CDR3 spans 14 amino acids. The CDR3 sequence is CASSWYGGGYEQYF. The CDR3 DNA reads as TGTGCCAGCAGTTGGTACGGTGGGGGATACGAGCAGTACTTC.

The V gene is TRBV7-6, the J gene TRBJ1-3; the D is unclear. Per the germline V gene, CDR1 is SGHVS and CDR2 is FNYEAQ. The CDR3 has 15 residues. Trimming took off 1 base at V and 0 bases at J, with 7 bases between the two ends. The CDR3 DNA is TGTGCCAGCAGCTTAGAGCTAAACTCTGGAAACACCATATATTTT. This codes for CASSLELNSGNTIYF.